This T cell receptor (beta chain) stems from a study of identical twins. Study results and limitations: Analyses of zero insertions could be partly confounded by invariant MAIT and iNKT cells.

Note on this clonotype: Its antigen is not identified.

A single record per CDR3 protein comes from TCRdb applying MiXCR to the 5' RACE reads. The table includes more than 400,000 distinct CDR3 sequences, over 12% detected once. The same sample was also studied in work on yellow fever vaccine responses in identical twins.

This TCR came from a woman under 30 in good health. The sequenced sample was CD4+ T cells sorted from blood.

CDR3 sequence reads: CASSVGLKGDEQYF. The CDR3 nucleotides read TGTGCCAGCAGCGTAGGTCTAAAGGGGGACGAGCAGTACTTC. V and J are TRBV9 and TRBJ2-7, with D possibly being TRBD1 (6 bases). The V gene lost 0 bases and the J gene lost 5 bases, with 12 bases spanning the gap. CDR3 length: 14 residues. Germline V CDR1 and CDR2: SGDLS, YYNGEE.